This note documents a single T cell receptor (beta chain) sequence. Its antigen remains unknown. Sequenced with the Oncomine TCR Beta short-read assay was DNA taken from cultured CD4+ T cells. MiXCR, run by TCRdb on the PCR reads, gives a single entry per CDR3 protein. The table has 25,000 or so distinct CDR3 sequences, roughly 50% seen once. The sample belongs to a study of vaccination and CD4 T cells after COVID-19. The sample's treatment: roughly ten-day PBMC culture with coronavirus spike peptide pools or control peptides (ViraFEST assay). T cells were expanded with peptide pools, and expanded clonotypes were identified by TCR sequencing. The sample comprised CD4+ T cells from blood, cultured in vitro. The sequence was obtained from a human donor who had recovered from COVID-19.

CDR3 DNA: TGTGCCAGCAGCAAAGTGGAAAGGAAAGGTTGCAATCAGCCCCAGCATTTT. The encoded protein is CASSKVERKGCNQPQHF. The chain carries TRBV21-1 and TRBJ1-5. TRBV21-1 is a pseudogene locus. CDR3 length: 17 amino acids.